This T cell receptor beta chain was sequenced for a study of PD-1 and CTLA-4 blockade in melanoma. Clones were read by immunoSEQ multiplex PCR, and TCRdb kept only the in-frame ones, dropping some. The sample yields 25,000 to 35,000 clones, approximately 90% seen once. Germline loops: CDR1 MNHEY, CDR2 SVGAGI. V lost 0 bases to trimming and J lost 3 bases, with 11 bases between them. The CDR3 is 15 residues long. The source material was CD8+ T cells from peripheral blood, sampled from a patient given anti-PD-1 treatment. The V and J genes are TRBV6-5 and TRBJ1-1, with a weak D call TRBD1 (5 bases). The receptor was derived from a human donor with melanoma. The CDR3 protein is CASSYSERGHTEAFF. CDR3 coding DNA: TGTGCCAGCAGTTACTCGGAGAGGGGCCACACTGAAGCTTTCTTT.